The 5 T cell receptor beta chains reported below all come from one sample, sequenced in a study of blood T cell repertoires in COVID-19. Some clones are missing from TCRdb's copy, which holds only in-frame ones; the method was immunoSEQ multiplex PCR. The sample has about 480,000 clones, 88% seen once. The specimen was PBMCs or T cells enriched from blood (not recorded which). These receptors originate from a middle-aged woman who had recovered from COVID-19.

The CDR3 sequence is CASSLGQFYEQYF. CDR3 bases: TGTGCCAGCAGCTTAGGTCAGTTCTACGAGCAGTACTTC. This sequence joins TRBV11-2 and TRBJ2-7; D gene ambiguous. V was pared by 1 base and J by 3 bases, with 7 bases between. The CDR3 consists of 13 residues. CDR1 is SGHAT and CDR2 is FQNNGV in the germline V gene.

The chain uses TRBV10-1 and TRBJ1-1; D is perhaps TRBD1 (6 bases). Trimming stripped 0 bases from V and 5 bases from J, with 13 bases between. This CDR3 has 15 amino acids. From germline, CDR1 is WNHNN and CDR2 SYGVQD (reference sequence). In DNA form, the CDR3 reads TGCGCCAGCAGTGAGTCGGACAGAGTTGGAACTGAAGCTTTCTTT. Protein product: CASSESDRVGTEAFF.

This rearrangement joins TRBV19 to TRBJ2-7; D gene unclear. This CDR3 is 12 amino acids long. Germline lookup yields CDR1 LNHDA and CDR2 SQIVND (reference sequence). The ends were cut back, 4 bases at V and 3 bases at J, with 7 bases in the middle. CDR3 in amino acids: CASSSPVYEQYF. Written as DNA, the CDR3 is TGTGCCAGTAGTAGCCCGGTCTACGAGCAGTACTTC.

The chain's CDR3 is CASSPGLAGDTGELFF. Here the CDR3 DNA reads TGTGCCAGTAGTCCCGGACTAGCGGGAGACACCGGGGAGCTGTTTTTT. The chain employs TRBV19 and TRBJ2-2; TRBD2 matches at 13 bases. The CDR3 spans 16 residues. Trimming cost V 5 bases and J 3 bases; bases outside gene matches: 3. Germline V gene data show CDR1 as LNHDA and CDR2 as SQIVND (reference sequence).

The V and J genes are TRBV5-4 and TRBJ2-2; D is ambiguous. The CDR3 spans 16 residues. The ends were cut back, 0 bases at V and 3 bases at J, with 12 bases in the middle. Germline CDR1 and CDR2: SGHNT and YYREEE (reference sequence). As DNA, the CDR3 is TGTGCCAGCAGCTTGGGGCTAGTTTCCTACACCGGGGAGCTGTTTTTT. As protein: CASSLGLVSYTGELFF.